This TCR beta chain was documented in a study of shared clonotypes between healthy human individuals. The overall study: Aged 18 to 49, the donors were a couple of women and a few men. Whole-study results and caveats: Generation probabilities were higher for clonotypes shared across all four sorted-subset donors than for unshared ones.

Selected positively for CCR7 and CD45RO-negative, naive CD8 cells excluded terminally differentiated effector memory CD45RA+ cells. With respect to this clone: Antigen unknown.

V was cut by 0 bases and J by 5 bases, with 12 bases left in between. The CDR3 loop spans 14 amino acids. Germline CDR1 SGHRS, CDR2 YFSETQ. As handled by the study authors: In the immunoSEQ data, sequences were junction-only and lacked quality scores, so filtering differed. Here immunoSEQ multiplex PCR was the method, and the copy in TCRdb shows in-frame clones only, minus some. The V and J calls and the clone size are those of that table, but D and trimming were determined from the DNA. The table has around 1,900,000 clones, roughly 95% seen once. This receptor was identified in a man between 18 and 29 years old in good health. Some clones in this sample may be carry-over from other donors' samples. The specimen sequenced was naive CD8+ T cells from PBMCs. The rearrangement links TRBV5-1 to TRBJ2-7; the D is unclear. The DNA for the CDR3 is TGCGCCAGCAGCTTGGGGGATGCCTCGCACGAGCAGTACTTC. Translating gives CASSLGDASHEQYF.